This section outlines one T cell receptor beta chain sequence together with its context. How the authors handled the data: From reference gene primer amplification, estimates of nucleated cell counts were derived. Produced via immunoSEQ multiplex PCR; TCRdb's table is partial and in-frame only. For V, J and clone size, that table is used; D and trimming come from the DNA. The table shows roughly 200,000 clones, with 82% occurring only once. This CDR3 comprises 15 residues. Trimming took off 3 bases at V and 10 bases at J, with 19 bases between the two ends. Germline CDR1 reads MRHNA; CDR2 reads SNTAGT. The data originate from a study of blood T cell repertoires in COVID-19. Study as a whole: Sites in the United States, Italy and Spain provided acute and convalescent COVID-19 samples. The cDNA or gDNA used as material had been derived from T cells, B-cell-depleted T cells, or PBMCs.

Sequenced sample: peripheral blood. V is TRBV6-4 and J is TRBJ2-1; D is perhaps TRBD2 (6 bases). The TCR originated in a woman between 55 and 75 years old with COVID-19, enrolled during active disease. For the CDR3, the DNA is TGTGCCAGCAGTGAGGAGGGACTGGGTGGAAGCGAGCAGTTCTTC. Amino acid sequence: CASSEEGLGGSEQFF.